This TCR beta chain was observed in a study of shared clonotypes between healthy human individuals. J lost 7 bases, V lost 5 bases, and 14 bases had no gene match. Germline V gene data show CDR1 as MNHEY and CDR2 as SMNVEV (reference sequence). The CDR3 extends over 19 amino acids. Only a few counts were recorded for this clone. Sorted-subset replicate PCR reactions were performed with approximately 200 ng DNA, corresponding to some 32,000 T cell genomes. The authors' processing: ImmunoSEQ junction-only sequences lacked quality scores, so their filtering differed. Clones were read by immunoSEQ multiplex PCR, and TCRdb kept only the in-frame ones, dropping some. V, J and clone size were drawn from that table, and D and trimming were deduced from the DNA. The sample comprises hundreds of thousands of clones, 90% to 97% of which are singletons, and more than 0.085% rests with the top ten. CD8 cells classed as naive were CD45RO-negative and positively selected for CCR7, excluding terminally differentiated effector memory CD45RA+ cells.

V usage is TRBV27 and J usage is TRBJ2-2; 15 nucleotides agree with TRBD2. The source of this sequence is a woman in her twenties or thirties in good health. Source material: naive CD8+ T cells sorted from blood. The DNA for the CDR3 is TGTGCCAGCAGTCCCGGACTAGCGGGAGGGCCAAATTTTTTCGGGGAGCTGTTTTTT. Encoded protein: CASSPGLAGGPNFFGELFF.